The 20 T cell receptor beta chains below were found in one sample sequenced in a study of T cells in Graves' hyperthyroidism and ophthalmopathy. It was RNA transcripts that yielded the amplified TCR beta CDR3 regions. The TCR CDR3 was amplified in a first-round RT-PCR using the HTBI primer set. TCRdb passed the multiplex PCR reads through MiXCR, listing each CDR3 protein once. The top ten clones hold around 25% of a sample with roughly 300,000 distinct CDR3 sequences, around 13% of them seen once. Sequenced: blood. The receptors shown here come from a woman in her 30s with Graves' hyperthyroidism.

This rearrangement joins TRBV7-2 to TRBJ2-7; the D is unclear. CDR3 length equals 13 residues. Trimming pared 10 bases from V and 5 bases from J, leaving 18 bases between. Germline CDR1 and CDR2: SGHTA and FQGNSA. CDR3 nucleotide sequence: TGTGCCACTGGATCCAGTTCGGGCCACGAGCAGTACTTC. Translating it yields CATGSSSGHEQYF.

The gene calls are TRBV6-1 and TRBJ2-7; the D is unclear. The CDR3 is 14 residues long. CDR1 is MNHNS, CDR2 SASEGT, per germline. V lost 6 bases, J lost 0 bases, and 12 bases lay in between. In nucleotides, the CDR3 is TGTGCCAGCAGCACCCGGACGAGCTCCTACGAGCAGTACTTC. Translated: CASSTRTSSYEQYF.

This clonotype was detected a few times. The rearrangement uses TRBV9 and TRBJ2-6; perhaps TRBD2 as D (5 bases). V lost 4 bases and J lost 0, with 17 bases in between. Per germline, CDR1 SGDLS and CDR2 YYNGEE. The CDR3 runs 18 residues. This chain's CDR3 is CASSRYEGRSSGANVLTF. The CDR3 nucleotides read TGTGCCAGCAGCCGGTATGAGGGAAGGAGCTCTGGGGCCAACGTCCTGACTTTC.

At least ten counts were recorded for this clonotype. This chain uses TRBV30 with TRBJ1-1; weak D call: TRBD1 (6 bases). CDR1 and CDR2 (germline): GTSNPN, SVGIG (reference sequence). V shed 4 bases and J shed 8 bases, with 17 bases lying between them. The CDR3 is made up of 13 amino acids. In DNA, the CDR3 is TGTGCCTGGACCTTCGGGGGCAGGCGAGAAGCTTTCTTT. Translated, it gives CAWTFGGRREAFF.

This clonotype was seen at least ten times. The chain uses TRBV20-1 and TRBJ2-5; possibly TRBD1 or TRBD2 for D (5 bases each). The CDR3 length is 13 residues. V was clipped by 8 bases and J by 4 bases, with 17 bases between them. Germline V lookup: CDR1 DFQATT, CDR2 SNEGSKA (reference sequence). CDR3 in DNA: TGCAGTTCCCCCGAGGGGTGGGGAGAGACCCAGTACTTC. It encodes CSSPEGWGETQYF.

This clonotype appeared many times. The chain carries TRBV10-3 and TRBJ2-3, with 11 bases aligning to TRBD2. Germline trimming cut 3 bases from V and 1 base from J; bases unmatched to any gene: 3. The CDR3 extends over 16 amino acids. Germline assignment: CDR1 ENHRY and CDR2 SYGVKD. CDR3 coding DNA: TGTGCCATCAGTGACGGGACTAGCGGACGCACAGATACGCAGTATTTT. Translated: CAISDGTSGRTDTQYF.

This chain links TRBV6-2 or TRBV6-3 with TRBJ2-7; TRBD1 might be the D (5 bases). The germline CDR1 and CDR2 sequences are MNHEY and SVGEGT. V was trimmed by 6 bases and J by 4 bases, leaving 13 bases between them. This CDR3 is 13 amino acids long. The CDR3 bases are TGTGCCAGCAGGGACACCTACCCGTACGAGCAGTACTTC. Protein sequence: CASRDTYPYEQYF.

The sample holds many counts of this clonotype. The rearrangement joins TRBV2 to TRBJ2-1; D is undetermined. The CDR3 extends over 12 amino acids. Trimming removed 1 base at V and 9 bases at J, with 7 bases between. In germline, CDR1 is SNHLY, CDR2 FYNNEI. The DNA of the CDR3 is TGTGCCAGCAGTGAAGAAGCCTTTGAGCAGTTCTTC. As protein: CASSEEAFEQFF.

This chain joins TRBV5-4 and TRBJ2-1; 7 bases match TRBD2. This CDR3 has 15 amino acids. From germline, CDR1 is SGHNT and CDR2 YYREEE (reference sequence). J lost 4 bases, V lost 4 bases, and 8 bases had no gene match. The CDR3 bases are TGTGCCAGCAGCGCCTCTAGCGGTACTTACAATGAGCAGTTCTTC. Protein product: CASSASSGTYNEQFF.

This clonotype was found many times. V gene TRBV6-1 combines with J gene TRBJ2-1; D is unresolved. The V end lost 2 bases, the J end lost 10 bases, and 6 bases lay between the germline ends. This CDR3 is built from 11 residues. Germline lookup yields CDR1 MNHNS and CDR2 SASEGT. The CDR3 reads CASSETTEQFF. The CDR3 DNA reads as TGTGCCAGCAGTGAAACGACGGAGCAGTTCTTC.

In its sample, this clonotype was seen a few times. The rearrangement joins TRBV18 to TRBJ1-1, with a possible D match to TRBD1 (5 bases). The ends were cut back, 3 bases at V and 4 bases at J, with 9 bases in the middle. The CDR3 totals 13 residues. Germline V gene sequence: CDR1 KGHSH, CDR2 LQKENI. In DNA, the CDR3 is TGTGCCAGCTCACCGCCCGGGACCACTGAAGCTTTCTTT. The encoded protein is CASSPPGTTEAFF.

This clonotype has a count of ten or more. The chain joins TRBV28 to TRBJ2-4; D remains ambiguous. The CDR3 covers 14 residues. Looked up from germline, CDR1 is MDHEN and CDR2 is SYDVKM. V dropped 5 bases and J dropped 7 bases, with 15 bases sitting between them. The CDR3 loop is CASSPPAKRNIQYF. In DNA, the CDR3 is TGTGCCAGCAGTCCCCCGGCCAAGAGGAACATTCAGTACTTC.

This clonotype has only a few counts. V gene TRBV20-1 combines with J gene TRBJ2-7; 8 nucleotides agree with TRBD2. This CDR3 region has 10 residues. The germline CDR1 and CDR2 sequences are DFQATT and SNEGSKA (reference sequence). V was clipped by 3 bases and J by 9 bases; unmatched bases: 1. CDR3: CSARGTRQYF. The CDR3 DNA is TGCAGTGCTAGGGGGACTAGGCAGTACTTC.

The CDR3 sequence is CAISESGVTSGRHEQFF. The CDR3 DNA reads TGTGCCATCAGTGAGTCGGGGGTGACTAGCGGGAGACATGAGCAGTTCTTC. The V call is TRBV10-3, the J call TRBJ2-1; 12 positions match TRBD2. There are 17 residues in the CDR3. V lost 0 bases, J lost 8 bases, and 8 bases stayed unmatched. The germline V gene encodes CDR1 ENHRY and CDR2 SYGVKD.

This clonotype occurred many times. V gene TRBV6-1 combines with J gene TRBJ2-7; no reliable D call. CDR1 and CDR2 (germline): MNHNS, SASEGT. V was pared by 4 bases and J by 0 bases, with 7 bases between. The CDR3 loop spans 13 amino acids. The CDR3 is CASSVALSYEQYF. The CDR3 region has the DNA TGTGCCAGCAGTGTTGCGCTCTCCTACGAGCAGTACTTC.

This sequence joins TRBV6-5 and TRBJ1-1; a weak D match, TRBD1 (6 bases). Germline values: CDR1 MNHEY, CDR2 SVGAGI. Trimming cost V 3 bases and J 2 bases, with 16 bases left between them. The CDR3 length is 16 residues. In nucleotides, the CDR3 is TGTGCCAGCAGTTATCGGGGGGGCCCTTTCAACACTGAAGCTTTCTTT. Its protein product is CASSYRGGPFNTEAFF.

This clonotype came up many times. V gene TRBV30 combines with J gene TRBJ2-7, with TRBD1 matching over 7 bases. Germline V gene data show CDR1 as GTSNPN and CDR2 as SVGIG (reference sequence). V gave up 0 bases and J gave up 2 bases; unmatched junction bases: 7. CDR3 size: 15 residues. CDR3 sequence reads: CAWSVRGQIPYEQYF. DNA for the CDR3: TGTGCCTGGAGTGTACGGGGACAGATACCCTACGAGCAGTACTTC. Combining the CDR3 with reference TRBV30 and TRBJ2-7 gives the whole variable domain SQTIHQWPATLVQPVGSPLSLECTVEGTSNPNLYWYRQAAGRGLQLLFYSVGIGQISSEVPQNLSASRPQDRQFILSSKKLLLSDSGFYLCAWSVRGQIPYEQYFGPGTRLTVT.

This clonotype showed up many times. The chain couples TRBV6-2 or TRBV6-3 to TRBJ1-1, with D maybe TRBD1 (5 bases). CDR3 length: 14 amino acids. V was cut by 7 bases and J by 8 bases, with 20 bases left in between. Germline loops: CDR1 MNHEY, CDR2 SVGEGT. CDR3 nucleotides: TGTGCCAGCACTAGAGCGGGGACGGCGCGGGAAGCTTTCTTT. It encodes CASTRAGTAREAFF.

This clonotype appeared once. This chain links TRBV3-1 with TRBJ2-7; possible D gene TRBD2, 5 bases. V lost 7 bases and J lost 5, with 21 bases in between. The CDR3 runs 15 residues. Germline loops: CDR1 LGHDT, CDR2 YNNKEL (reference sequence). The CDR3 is CASNRRKGVYDEQYF. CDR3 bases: TGTGCCAGCAACCGACGTAAGGGAGTTTATGACGAGCAGTACTTC.

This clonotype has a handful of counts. The CDR3 DNA is TGTGCCAGCAGCTCGGAGAGGAATCAGCCCCAGCATTTT. Translated: CASSSERNQPQHF. This chain uses TRBV7-9 with TRBJ1-5; D gene uncertain. V was shortened by 4 bases and J by 4 bases, with 8 bases between the two germline ends. The CDR3 spans 13 residues. In germline, CDR1 is SEHNR, CDR2 FQNEAQ (reference sequence). Complete variable domain (other parts from reference TRBV7-9 and TRBJ1-5): DTGVSQNPRHKITKRGQNVTFRCDPISEHNRLYWYRQTLGQGPEFLTYFQNEAQLEKSRLLSDRFSAERPKGSFSTLEIQRTEQGDSAMYLCASSSERNQPQHFGDGTRLSIL.